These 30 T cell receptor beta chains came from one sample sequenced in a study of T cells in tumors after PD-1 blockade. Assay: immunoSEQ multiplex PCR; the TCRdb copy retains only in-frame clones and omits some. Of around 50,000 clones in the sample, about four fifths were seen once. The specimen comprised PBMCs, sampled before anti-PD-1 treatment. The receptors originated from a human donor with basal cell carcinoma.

The CDR3 loop reads CASSQDLRETQYF. DNA for the CDR3: TGTGCCAGCAGCCAAGATCTGAGGGAGACCCAGTACTTC. This chain links TRBV3-1 (or the pseudogene TRBV3-2) with TRBJ2-5; no clear D gene. This CDR3 comprises 13 residues. V was cut by 0 bases and J by 5 bases, with 7 bases left in between. The germline V gene has CDR1 LGHDT and CDR2 YNNKEL (reference sequence).

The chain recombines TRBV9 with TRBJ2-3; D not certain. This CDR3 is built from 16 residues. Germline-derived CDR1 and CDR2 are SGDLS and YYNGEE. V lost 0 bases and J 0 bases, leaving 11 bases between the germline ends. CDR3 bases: TGTGCCAGCAGCGTAGCTGGCAGACCTAGCACAGATACGCAGTATTTT. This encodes CASSVAGRPSTDTQYF.

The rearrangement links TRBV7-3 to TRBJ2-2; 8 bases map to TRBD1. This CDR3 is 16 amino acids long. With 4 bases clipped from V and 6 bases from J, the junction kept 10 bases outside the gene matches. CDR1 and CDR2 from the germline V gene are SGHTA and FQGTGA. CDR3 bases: TGTGCCAGCAGCTCAGCGCCAGGGGGCCGGGCCGGGGAGCTGTTTTTT. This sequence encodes CASSSAPGGRAGELFF.

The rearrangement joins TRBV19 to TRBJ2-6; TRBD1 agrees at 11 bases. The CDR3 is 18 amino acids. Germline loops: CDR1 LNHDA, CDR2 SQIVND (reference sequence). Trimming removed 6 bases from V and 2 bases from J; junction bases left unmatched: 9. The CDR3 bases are TGTGCCAGTAGCGGACAGGGGGCCATTGGAGCTGGGGCCAACGTCCTGACTTTC. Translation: CASSGQGAIGAGANVLTF.

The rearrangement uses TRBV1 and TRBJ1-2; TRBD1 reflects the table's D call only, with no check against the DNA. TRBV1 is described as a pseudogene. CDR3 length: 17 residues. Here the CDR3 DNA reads TGCACCAGCAGCCACCAACACGACGAGGACAGGGGCTATGGCTACACCTTC. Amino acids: CTSSHQHDEDRGYGYTF.

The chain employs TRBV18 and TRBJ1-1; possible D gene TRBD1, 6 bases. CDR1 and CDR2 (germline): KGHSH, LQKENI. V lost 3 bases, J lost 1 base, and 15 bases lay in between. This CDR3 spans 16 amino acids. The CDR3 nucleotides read TGTGCCAGCTCACCCACAGGACGAGGGGGGAACACTGAAGCTTTCTTT. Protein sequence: CASSPTGRGGNTEAFF.

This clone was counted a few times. CDR3 bases: TGCGCCAGCAGCTGGAAGGAGGGGGTTCGCAGGTCCTACGAGCAGTACTTC. Its protein is CASSWKEGVRRSYEQYF. This chain connects TRBV5-1 to TRBJ2-7; the D gene could be TRBD1 or TRBD2 (6 bases each). Trimming removed 3 bases at V and 1 base at J, with 20 bases between. This CDR3 spans 17 amino acids. CDR1 is SGHRS and CDR2 is YFSETQ in the germline V gene. Together with reference TRBV5-1 and TRBJ2-7, the CDR3 gives the full variable domain: KAGVTQTPRYLIKTRGQQVTLSCSPISGHRSVSWYQQTPGQGLQFLFEYFSETQRNKGNFPGRFSGRQFSNSRSEMNVSTLELGDSALYLCASSWKEGVRRSYEQYFGPGTRLTVT.

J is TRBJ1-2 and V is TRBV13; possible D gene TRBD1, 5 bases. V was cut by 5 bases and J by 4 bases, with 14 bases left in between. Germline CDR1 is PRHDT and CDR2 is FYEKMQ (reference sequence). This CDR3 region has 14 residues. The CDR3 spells CASSRDSSGYGYTF. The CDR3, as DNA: TGTGCCAGCAGCCGAGACAGTAGTGGCTATGGCTACACCTTC. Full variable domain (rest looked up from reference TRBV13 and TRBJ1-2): AAGVIQSPRHLIKEKRETATLKCYPIPRHDTVYWYQQGPGQDPQFLISFYEKMQSDKGSIPDRFSAQQFSDYHSELNMSSLELGDSALYFCASSRDSSGYGYTFGSGTRLTVV.

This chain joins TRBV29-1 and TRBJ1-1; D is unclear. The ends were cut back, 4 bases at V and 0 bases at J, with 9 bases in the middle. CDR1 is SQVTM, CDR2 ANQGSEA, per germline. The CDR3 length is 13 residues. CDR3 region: CSVVGQLNTEAFF. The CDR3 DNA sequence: TGCAGCGTTGTAGGTCAGTTGAACACTGAAGCTTTCTTT. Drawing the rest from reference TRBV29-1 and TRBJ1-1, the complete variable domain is SAVISQKPSRDICQRGTSLTIQCQVDSQVTMMFWYRQQPGQSLTLIATANQGSEATYESGFVIDKFPISRPNLTFSTLTVSNMSPEDSSIYLCSVVGQLNTEAFFGQGTRLTVV.

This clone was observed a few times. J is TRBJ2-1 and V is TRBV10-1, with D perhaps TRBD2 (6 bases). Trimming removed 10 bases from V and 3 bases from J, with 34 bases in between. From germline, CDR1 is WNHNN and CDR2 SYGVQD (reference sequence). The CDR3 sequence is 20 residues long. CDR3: CANLPGEANPTRFFYNEQFF. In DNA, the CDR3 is TGCGCCAACCTGCCGGGGGAAGCAAATCCGACACGCTTCTTCTACAATGAGCAGTTCTTC.

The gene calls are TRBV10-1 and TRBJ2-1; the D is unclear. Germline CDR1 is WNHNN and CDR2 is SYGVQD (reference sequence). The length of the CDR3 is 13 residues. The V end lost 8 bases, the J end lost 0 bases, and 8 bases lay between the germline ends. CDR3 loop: CASQESSYNEQFF. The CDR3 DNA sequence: TGCGCCAGCCAAGAGAGCTCCTACAATGAGCAGTTCTTC.

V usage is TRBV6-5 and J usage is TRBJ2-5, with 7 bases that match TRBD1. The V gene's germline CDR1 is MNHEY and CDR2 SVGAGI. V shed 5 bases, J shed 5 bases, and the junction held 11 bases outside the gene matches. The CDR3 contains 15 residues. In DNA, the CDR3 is TGTGCCAGCAGTCCACCCGGGACAGTAACGGAGACCCAGTACTTC. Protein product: CASSPPGTVTETQYF.

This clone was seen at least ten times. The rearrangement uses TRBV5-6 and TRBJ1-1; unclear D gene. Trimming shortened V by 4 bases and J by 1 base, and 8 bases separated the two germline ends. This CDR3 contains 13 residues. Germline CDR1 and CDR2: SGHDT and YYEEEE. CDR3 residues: CASSQIGNTEAFF. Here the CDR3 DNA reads TGTGCCAGCAGCCAGATCGGGAACACTGAAGCTTTCTTT. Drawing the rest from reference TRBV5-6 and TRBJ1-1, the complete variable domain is DAGVTQSPTHLIKTRGQQVTLRCSPKSGHDTVSWYQQALGQGPQFIFQYYEEEERQRGNFPDRFSGHQFPNYSSELNVNALLLGDSALYLCASSQIGNTEAFFGQGTRLTVV.

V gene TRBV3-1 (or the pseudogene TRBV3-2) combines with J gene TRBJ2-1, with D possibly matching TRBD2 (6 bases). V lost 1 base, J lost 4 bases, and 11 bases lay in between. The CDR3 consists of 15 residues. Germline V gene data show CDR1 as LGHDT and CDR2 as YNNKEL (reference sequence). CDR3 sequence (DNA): TGTGCCAGCAGCCAAGCTTGGCGGGGATACAATGAGCAGTTCTTC. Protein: CASSQAWRGYNEQFF.

CDR3 coding DNA: TGTGCCAGCAGCTTAGATCCCCGGGACGAAGCTTTCTTT. Amino acids: CASSLDPRDEAFF. The chain has TRBV11-3 and TRBJ1-1, with a possible D match to TRBD1 (5 bases). Per the germline V gene, CDR1 is SGHNT and CDR2 is YENEEA. The CDR3 spans 13 residues. Trimming left V 0 bases short and J 8 bases short, with 10 bases between.

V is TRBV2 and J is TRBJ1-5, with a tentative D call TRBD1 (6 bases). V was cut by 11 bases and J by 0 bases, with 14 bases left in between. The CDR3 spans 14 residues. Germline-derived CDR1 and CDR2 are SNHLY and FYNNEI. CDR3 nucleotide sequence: TGTGCCTCCCAGGACAGCTTTAGCAATCAGCCCCAGCATTTT. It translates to CASQDSFSNQPQHF.

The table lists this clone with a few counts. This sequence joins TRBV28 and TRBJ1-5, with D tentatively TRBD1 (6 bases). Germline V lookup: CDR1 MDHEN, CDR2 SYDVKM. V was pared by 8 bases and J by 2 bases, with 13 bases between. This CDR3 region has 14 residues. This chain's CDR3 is CASEWGAGNQPQHF. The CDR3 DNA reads TGTGCCAGCGAATGGGGGGCTGGCAATCAGCCCCAGCATTTT.

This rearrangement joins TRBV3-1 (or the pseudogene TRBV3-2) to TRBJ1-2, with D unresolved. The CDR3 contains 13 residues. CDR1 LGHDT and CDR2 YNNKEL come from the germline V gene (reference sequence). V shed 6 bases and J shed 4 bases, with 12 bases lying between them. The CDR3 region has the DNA TGTGCCAGCAGGAGAGCCGAGGGCTATGGCTACACCTTC. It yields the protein CASRRAEGYGYTF.

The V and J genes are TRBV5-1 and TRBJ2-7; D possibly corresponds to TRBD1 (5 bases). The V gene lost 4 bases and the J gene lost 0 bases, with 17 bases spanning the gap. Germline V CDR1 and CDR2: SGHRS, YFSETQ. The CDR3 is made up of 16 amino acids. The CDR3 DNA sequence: TGCGCCAGCAGCCCTTCTCGGACACGATTCTCCTACGAGCAGTACTTC. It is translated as CASSPSRTRFSYEQYF.

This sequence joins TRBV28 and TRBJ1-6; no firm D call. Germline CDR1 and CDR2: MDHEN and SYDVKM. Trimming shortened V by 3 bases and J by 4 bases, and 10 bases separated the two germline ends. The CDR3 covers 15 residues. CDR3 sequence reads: CASSLGIGYNSPLHF. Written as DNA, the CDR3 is TGTGCCAGCAGTTTGGGGATTGGATATAATTCACCCCTCCACTTT.

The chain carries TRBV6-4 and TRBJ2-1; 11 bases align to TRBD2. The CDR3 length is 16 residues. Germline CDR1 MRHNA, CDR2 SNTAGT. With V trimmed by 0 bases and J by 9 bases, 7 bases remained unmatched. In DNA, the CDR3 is TGTGCCAGCAGTGACTCGACTAGCGGGATGGGTCGTGAGCAGTTCTTC. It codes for CASSDSTSGMGREQFF.

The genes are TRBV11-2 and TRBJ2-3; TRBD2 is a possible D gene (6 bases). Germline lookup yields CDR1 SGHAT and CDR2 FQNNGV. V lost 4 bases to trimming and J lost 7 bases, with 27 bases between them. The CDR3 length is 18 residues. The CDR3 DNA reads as TGTGCCAGCAGCTCCGGCCCCACACCCATGGAGGGAACAAATACGCAGTATTTT. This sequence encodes CASSSGPTPMEGTNTQYF.

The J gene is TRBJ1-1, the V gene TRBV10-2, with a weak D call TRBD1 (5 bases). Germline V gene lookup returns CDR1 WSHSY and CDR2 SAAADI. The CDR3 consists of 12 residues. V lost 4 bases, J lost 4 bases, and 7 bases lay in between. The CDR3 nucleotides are TGCGCCAGCAGTGGACAGTTCACTGAAGCTTTCTTT. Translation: CASSGQFTEAFF.

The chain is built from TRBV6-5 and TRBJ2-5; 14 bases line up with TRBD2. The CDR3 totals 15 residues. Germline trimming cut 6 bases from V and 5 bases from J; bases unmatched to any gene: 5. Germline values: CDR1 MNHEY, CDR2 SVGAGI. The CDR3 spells CASSPGLAGVETQYF. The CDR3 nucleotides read TGTGCCAGCAGCCCGGGACTAGCGGGGGTGGAGACCCAGTACTTC.

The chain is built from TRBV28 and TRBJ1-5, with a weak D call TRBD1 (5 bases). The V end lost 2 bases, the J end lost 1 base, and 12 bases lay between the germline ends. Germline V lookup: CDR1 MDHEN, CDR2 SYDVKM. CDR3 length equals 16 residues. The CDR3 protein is CASSLLSGASNQPQHF. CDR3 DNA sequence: TGTGCCAGCAGTTTACTTTCCGGGGCGAGCAATCAGCCCCAGCATTTT.

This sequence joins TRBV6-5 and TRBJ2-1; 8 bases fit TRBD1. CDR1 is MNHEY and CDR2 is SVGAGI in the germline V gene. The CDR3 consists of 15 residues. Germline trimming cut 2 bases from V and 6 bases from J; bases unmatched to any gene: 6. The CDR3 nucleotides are TGTGCCAGCAGTTACGGAGGACAGGGACTCAATGAGCAGTTCTTC. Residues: CASSYGGQGLNEQFF.

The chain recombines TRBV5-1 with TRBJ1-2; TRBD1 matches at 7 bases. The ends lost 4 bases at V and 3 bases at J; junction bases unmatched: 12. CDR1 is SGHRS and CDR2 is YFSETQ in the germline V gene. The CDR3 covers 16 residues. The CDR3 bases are TGCGCCAGCAGCGACCGGGACAGATCGCTGCACTATGGCTACACCTTC. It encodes CASSDRDRSLHYGYTF.

The CDR3 DNA sequence: TGCAGCGTTAAGAAGGGCAGCCCGACAGATACGCAGTATTTT. Its protein is CSVKKGSPTDTQYF. The chain recombines TRBV29-1 with TRBJ2-3; no firm D call. CDR3 size: 14 residues. Germline V gene sequence: CDR1 SQVTM, CDR2 ANQGSEA. V was cut by 5 bases and J by 3 bases, with 15 bases left in between.

The CDR3 region is CASTKGDTQGMNTEAFF. The CDR3, as DNA: TGTGCCAGTACGAAGGGGGACACACAGGGCATGAACACTGAAGCTTTCTTT. The V gene is TRBV19, the J gene TRBJ1-1; perhaps TRBD1 as D (6 bases). Germline values: CDR1 LNHDA, CDR2 SQIVND (reference sequence). Trimming took 7 bases from V and 0 from J, leaving 21 bases between them. CDR3 size: 17 residues.

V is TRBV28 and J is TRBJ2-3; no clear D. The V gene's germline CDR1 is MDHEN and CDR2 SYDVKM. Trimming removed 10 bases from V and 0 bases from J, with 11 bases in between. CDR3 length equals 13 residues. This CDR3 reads CATNTASTDTQYF. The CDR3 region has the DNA TGTGCCACGAACACGGCTAGCACAGATACGCAGTATTTT.